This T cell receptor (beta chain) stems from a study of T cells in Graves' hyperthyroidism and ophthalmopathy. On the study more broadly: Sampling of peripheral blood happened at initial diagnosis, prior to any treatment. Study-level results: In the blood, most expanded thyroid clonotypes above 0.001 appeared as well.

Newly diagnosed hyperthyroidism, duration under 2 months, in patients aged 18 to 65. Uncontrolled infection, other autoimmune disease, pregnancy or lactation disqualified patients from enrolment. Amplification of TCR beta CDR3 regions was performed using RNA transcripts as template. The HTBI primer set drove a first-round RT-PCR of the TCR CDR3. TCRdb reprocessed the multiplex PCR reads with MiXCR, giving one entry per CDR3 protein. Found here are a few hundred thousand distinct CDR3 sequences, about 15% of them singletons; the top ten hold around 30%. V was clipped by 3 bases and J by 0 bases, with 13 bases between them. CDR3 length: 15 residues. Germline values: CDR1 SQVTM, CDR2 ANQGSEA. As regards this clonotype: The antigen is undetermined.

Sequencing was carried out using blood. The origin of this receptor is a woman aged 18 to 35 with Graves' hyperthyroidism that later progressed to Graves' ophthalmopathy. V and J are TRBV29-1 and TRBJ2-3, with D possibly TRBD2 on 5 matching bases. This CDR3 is CSVERAPPSTDTQYF. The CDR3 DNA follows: TGCAGCGTTGAGAGGGCTCCTCCTAGCACAGATACGCAGTATTTT.